This record looks at one T cell receptor beta chain sequence and its context. This sample was included in a study of cytomegalovirus exposure and HLA in healthy donors. Trimming took off 2 bases at V and 4 bases at J, with 17 bases between the two ends. The CDR3 totals 16 residues. Germline V gene data show CDR1 as ENHRY and CDR2 as SYGVKD. Use of 60 Vbeta and 13 Jbeta primers characterized the PCR. The method was immunoSEQ multiplex PCR; TCRdb's version includes in-frame clones alone and lacks a portion of them. The data hold about 210,000 clones, with 82% observed a single time. This receptor was obtained from a man aged 35-49 years in good health and CMV-seropositive. The rearrangement joins TRBV10-3 to TRBJ1-2; D not resolved. Sequencing used PBMCs. CDR3: CAISEEEGGYVYGYTF. In DNA, the CDR3 is TGTGCCATCAGTGAGGAGGAGGGAGGGTATGTCTATGGCTACACCTTC.